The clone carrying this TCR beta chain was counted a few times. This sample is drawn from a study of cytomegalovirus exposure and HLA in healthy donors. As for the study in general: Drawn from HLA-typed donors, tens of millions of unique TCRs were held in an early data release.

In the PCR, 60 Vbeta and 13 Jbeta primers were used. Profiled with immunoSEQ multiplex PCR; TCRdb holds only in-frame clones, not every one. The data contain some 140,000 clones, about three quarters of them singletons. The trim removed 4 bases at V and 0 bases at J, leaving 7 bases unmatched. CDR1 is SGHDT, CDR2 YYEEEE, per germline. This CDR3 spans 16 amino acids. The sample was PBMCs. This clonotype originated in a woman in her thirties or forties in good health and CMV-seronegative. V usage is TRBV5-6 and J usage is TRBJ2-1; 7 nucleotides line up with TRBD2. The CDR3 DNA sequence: TGTGCCAGCAGCGGACCTCGGGAGGACTCCTACAATGAGCAGTTCTTC. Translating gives CASSGPREDSYNEQFF.